These T cell receptor beta chains were read from a single sample in a study of long-term antiretroviral therapy in people with HIV. This table comes from immunoSEQ multiplex PCR, and its TCRdb copy is limited to in-frame clones, with some not included. The sample shows 25,000 to 40,000 clones, roughly 96% of them seen only once. This specimen was unsorted PBMCs, taken roughly 6.9 years after starting antiretroviral therapy. These receptors all stem from a man aged 30 to 39 with HIV. Each CDR3 is given with its conserved first and last residue. The D gene is left open where the match is weak. Clone size is not always given. Where it is, it says once, few, many or a class for expanded clones.

J gene | D gene | V gene | clone size | CDR3 protein | CDR3 DNA
TRBJ2-3 | - | TRBV5-6 | - | CASSGFVLDTQYF | TGTGCCAGCAGTGGCTTCGTATTGGATACGCAGTATTTT
TRBJ1-2 | - | TRBV19 | once | CASSMLGPYGYTF | TGTGCCAGTAGTATGTTGGGGCCCTATGGCTACACCTTC
TRBJ2-3 | - | TRBV7-2 | - | CASSLSRTDTQYF | TGTGCCAGCAGCTTATCGCGCACAGATACGCAGTATTTT
TRBJ2-1 | TRBD2 | TRBV13 | - | CASSQGGGAYNEQFF | TGTGCCAGCAGTCAAGGCGGGGGGGCCTACAATGAGCAGTTCTTC
TRBJ2-1 | - | TRBV7-2 | - | CACREGIHNEQFF | TGTGCCTGCCGTGAAGGGATCCACAATGAGCAGTTCTTC
TRBJ1-2 | - | TRBV7-9 | - | CASSLAPGSFSLSGYTF | TGTGCCAGCAGCTTAGCCCCAGGGTCTTTCAGTTTATCTGGCTACACCTTC
TRBJ1-3 | - | TRBV6-5 | - | CASRGLTAGNTIYF | TGTGCCAGCAGAGGGCTGACAGCTGGAAACACCATATATTTT
TRBJ1-2 | - | TRBV4-3 | - | CASSQRRNYGYTF | TGCGCCAGCAGCCAAAGAAGGAACTATGGCTACACCTTC
TRBJ2-3 | TRBD1 | TRBV4-2 | - | CASSQGEGLTGGRGDTQYF | TGTGCCAGCAGCCAAGGAGAAGGCCTGACAGGGGGGCGAGGAGATACGCAGTATTTT
TRBJ2-7 | - | TRBV11-2 | once | CASSRTVYEQYF | TGTGCCAGCAGCAGGACTGTCTACGAGCAGTACTTC
TRBJ2-1 | TRBD2 | TRBV6-5 | - | CASSYSTGGDYNEQFF | TGTGCCAGCAGTTACTCGACGGGGGGGGACTACAATGAGCAGTTCTTC
TRBJ2-1 | - | TRBV19 | - | CASSPGKGLGGWAGRNEQFF | TGTGCCAGTAGTCCCGGGAAGGGGTTGGGGGGCTGGGCGGGAAGAAATGAGCAGTTCTTC
TRBJ2-7 | TRBD1 | TRBV7-2 | - | CASSTHTRTGAYEQYF | TGTGCCAGCAGCACCCATACCCGGACAGGCGCCTACGAGCAGTACTTC
TRBJ2-7 | - | TRBV5-6 | - | CASSLLPGDSYEQYF | TGTGCCAGCAGCTTGTTACCGGGGGACTCCTACGAGCAGTACTTC
TRBJ2-7 | - | TRBV15 | - | CATSRDFGTREQYF | TGTGCCACCAGCAGAGATTTCGGGACCCGGGAGCAGTACTTC
TRBJ1-2 | - | TRBV6-1 | - | CASTPDSGYGYTF | TGTGCCAGCACTCCGGACAGTGGGTATGGCTACACCTTC
TRBJ2-3 | - | TRBV10-3 | - | CATAITDTQYF | TGTGCCACCGCAATCACAGATACGCAGTATTTT
TRBJ2-7 | TRBD2 | TRBV6-5 | - | CASSLVAGGPYEQYF | TGTGCCAGCAGTCTCGTAGCGGGAGGGCCCTACGAGCAGTACTTC
TRBJ1-1 | TRBD1 | TRBV4-2 | - | CASSHVAPGQGDTEAFF | TGTGCCAGCAGCCATGTGGCACCGGGACAGGGGGACACTGAAGCTTTCTTT
TRBJ1-5 | - | TRBV19 | - | CASSMPRGADQPQHF | TGTGCCAGTAGTATGCCTCGGGGGGCTGATCAGCCCCAGCATTTT
TRBJ1-1 | TRBD1 | TRBV18 | - | CASSTTGYLNTEAFF | TGTGCCAGCTCGACGACAGGGTACCTGAACACTGAAGCTTTCTTT
TRBJ2-1 | - | TRBV2 | few | CASQLTPGVGQFF | TGTGCCAGCCAACTCACACCGGGAGTTGGGCAGTTCTTC
TRBJ2-1 | - | TRBV9 | - | CASSADSYNEQFF | TGTGCCAGCAGCGCGGACAGTTACAATGAGCAGTTCTTC
TRBJ2-1 | - | TRBV9 | - | CASSVGELAEQFF | TGTGCCAGCAGCGTAGGAGAGCTGGCTGAGCAGTTCTTC
TRBJ2-2 | - | TRBV27 | - | CASKTGHRDTGELFF | TGTGCCAGTAAGACCGGACACCGGGACACCGGGGAGCTGTTTTTT
TRBJ2-7 | TRBD2 | TRBV15 | - | CATSRVFGAGTSSYEQYF | TGTGCCACCAGCAGAGTATTTGGAGCGGGGACGTCCTCCTACGAGCAGTACTTC
TRBJ1-5 | - | TRBV6-5 | - | CASSLSGGNQPQHF | TGTGCCAGCAGTCTCTCGGGGGGCAATCAGCCCCAGCATTTT
TRBJ2-7 | TRBD2 | TRBV4-2 | - | CASSQDLGGDYEQYF | TGTGCCAGCAGCCAAGATCTTGGGGGGGATTACGAGCAGTACTTC
TRBJ1-2 | TRBD1 | TRBV13 | - | CASSFRDRGHPGHGYTF | TGTGCCAGCAGCTTCCGGGACAGGGGGCACCCCGGCCATGGCTACACCTTC
TRBJ1-4 | - | TRBV10-3 | - | CAISEPEGAGVEKLFF | TGTGCCATCAGTGAGCCCGAAGGGGCAGGGGTGGAAAAACTGTTTTTT
TRBJ1-1 | - | TRBV5-6 | - | CASHNGWGQEGTEAFF | TGTGCCAGTCACAACGGGTGGGGGCAGGAGGGCACTGAAGCTTTCTTT
TRBJ1-3 | - | TRBV6-1 | - | CASSEGPGIYF | TGTGCCAGCAGTGAAGGGCCGGGCATATATTTT
TRBJ2-7 | - | TRBV7-2 | - | CASSLVGYEQYF | TGTGCCAGCAGCTTAGTCGGCTACGAGCAGTACTTC
TRBJ1-2 | TRBD1 | TRBV9 | once | CASSAGQGFGGYTF | TGTGCCAGCAGCGCCGGACAGGGATTCGGTGGCTACACCTTC
TRBJ2-2 | TRBD2 | TRBV6-1 | - | CASSERLADTGELFF | TGTGCCAGCAGTGAGCGACTAGCAGACACCGGGGAGCTGTTTTTT
TRBJ2-7 | TRBD1 | TRBV27 | - | CASSLFSGQGLSSYEQYF | TGTGCCAGCAGTTTGTTTAGCGGACAGGGTTTGAGCTCCTACGAGCAGTACTTC
TRBJ1-5 | TRBD1 | TRBV18 | - | CASSTDRGPYQPQHF | TGTGCCAGCTCAACCGACAGGGGGCCGTATCAGCCCCAGCATTTT
TRBJ1-2 | - | TRBV19 | - | CARTTGGCYGYTF | TGTGCCCGAACTACAGGAGGATGCTATGGCTACACCTTC
TRBJ2-1 | - | TRBV6-5 | - | CASSYARGLSYNEQFF | TGTGCCAGCAGTTACGCGAGGGGACTCTCCTACAATGAGCAGTTCTTC
TRBJ2-7 | - | TRBV6-5 | - | CASSYYASSYEQYF | TGTGCCAGCAGTTACTATGCGAGCTCCTACGAGCAGTACTTC
TRBJ2-1 | TRBD2 | TRBV5-1 | once | CASSLAPGGLAGREQFF | TGCGCCAGCAGCTTGGCCCCGGGCGGGCTAGCGGGTAGAGAGCAGTTCTTC
TRBJ1-2 | - | TRBV30 | - | CAWIDDNYGYTF | TGTGCCTGGATTGATGACAACTATGGCTACACCTTC
TRBJ2-5 | - | TRBV27 | - | CASSLGGAETQYF | TGTGCCAGCAGTTTGGGGGGCGCGGAGACCCAGTACTTC
TRBJ1-1 | - | TRBV7-9 | - | CASSLEQLNTEAFF | TGTGCCAGCAGCTTGGAACAGCTGAACACTGAAGCTTTCTTT
TRBJ1-2 | - | TRBV15 | - | CATSRVTLGGRDGYTF | TGTGCCACCAGCAGAGTTACCCTCGGGGGGCGCGATGGCTACACCTTC
TRBJ2-7 | TRBD1 | TRBV19 | once | CASSIQDRGAYEQYF | TGTGCCAGTAGTATCCAGGACAGGGGGGCGTACGAGCAGTACTTC
TRBJ1-6 | - | TRBV27 | - | CASSTDNSPLHF | TGTGCCAGCAGTACCGATAATTCACCCCTCCACTTT
TRBJ2-7 | TRBD1 | TRBV11-2 | - | CASSPPGTGLSEQYF | TGTGCCAGCAGCCCCCCTGGGACAGGGCTGTCCGAGCAGTACTTC
TRBJ1-1 | TRBD1 | TRBV19 | - | CASSMPGQGRTEAFF | TGTGCCAGTAGTATGCCGGGACAGGGGAGGACTGAAGCTTTCTTT
TRBJ2-2 | - | TRBV7-6 | - | CASRTGGSGELFF | TGTGCCAGCAGAACCGGGGGCAGCGGGGAGCTGTTTTTT
TRBJ2-7 | - | TRBV6-5 | - | CASSYSVSSYEQYF | TGTGCCAGCAGTTACTCAGTTAGCTCCTACGAGCAGTACTTC